The 12 T cell receptor beta chains listed next were all sequenced from one sample in a study of cytomegalovirus exposure and HLA in healthy donors. Use of 60 Vbeta and 13 Jbeta primers characterized the PCR. Clones were sequenced by immunoSEQ multiplex PCR, and TCRdb holds only the in-frame ones, with some missing. The repertoire holds approximately 150,000 clones, with about three fifths as singletons. Sample: PBMCs. The receptors derive from a woman aged 30 to 39 in good health and CMV-seropositive.

This clone occurred a few times. The rearrangement uses TRBV30 and TRBJ1-2, with D possibly TRBD1 on 5 matching bases. CDR3 size: 13 residues. The V gene's germline CDR1 is GTSNPN and CDR2 SVGIG (reference sequence). The germline V and J ends were trimmed by 3 bases and 2 bases, with 10 bases remaining between them. CDR3 DNA: TGTGCCTGGAGGGCGACAGTCAACTATGGCTACACCTTC. It specifies CAWRATVNYGYTF. Filled out from reference TRBV30 and TRBJ1-2, the complete variable domain reads SQTIHQWPATLVQPVGSPLSLECTVEGTSNPNLYWYRQAAGRGLQLLFYSVGIGQISSEVPQNLSASRPQDRQFILSSKKLLLSDSGFYLCAWRATVNYGYTFGSGTRLTVV.

This clone was observed a few times. The V call is TRBV6-5, the J call TRBJ2-7; D may be TRBD2 (5 bases). V was cut by 0 bases and J by 5 bases, with 8 bases left in between. The V gene's germline CDR1 is MNHEY and CDR2 SVGAGI. The length of the CDR3 is 13 residues. The CDR3 nucleotides read TGTGCCAGCAGTTACTCCTTCGGGGACGAGCAGTACTTC. Its translation: CASSYSFGDEQYF.

This clone was detected only a few times. The CDR3 sequence: CASSVAGDTQYF. DNA of the CDR3: TGTGCCAGCAGCGTAGCAGGCGATACGCAGTATTTT. The V gene is TRBV9, the J gene TRBJ2-3; D gene uncertain. The CDR3 has 12 amino acids. V gave up 0 bases and J gave up 6 bases, with 5 bases separating them. Looked up from germline, CDR1 is SGDLS and CDR2 is YYNGEE.

DNA for the CDR3: TGTGCCAGCAGCTTAACGGGGACAGGGGCCTACAATGAGCAGTTCTTC. Its protein product is CASSLTGTGAYNEQFF. The genes are TRBV7-3 and TRBJ2-1; 10 nucleotides align to TRBD1. The CDR3 runs to 16 residues. Losses at the gene ends were 0 bases for V and 2 bases for J; bases not matched to a gene: 1. Germline V gene sequence: CDR1 SGHTA, CDR2 FQGTGA. Full variable domain (remainder filled in from reference TRBV7-3 and TRBJ2-1): GAGVSQTPSNKVTEKGKYVELRCDPISGHTALYWYRQSLGQGPEFLIYFQGTGAADDSGLPNDRFFAVRPEGSVSTLKIQRTERGDSAVYLCASSLTGTGAYNEQFFGPGTRLTVL.

This rearrangement joins TRBV10-3 to TRBJ1-2; TRBD1 aligns across 9 bases. Losses at the gene ends were 4 bases for V and 8 bases for J; bases not matched to a gene: 5. Germline assignment: CDR1 ENHRY and CDR2 SYGVKD. The CDR3 covers 13 residues. The CDR3 DNA sequence: TGTGCCATCAGTGTAGGGACAGGGAACGGCTACACCTTC. Translation gives CAISVGTGNGYTF.

This clone appeared once. The chain has TRBV6-1 and TRBJ2-7; D might be TRBD1 (6 bases). V was pared by 3 bases and J by 5 bases, with 23 bases between. The V gene's germline CDR1 is MNHNS and CDR2 SASEGT. This CDR3 has 17 residues. The CDR3 sequence: CASSDRIKGTRRNEQYF. CDR3 DNA sequence: TGTGCCAGCAGTGACAGGATTAAGGGGACAAGGCGCAACGAGCAGTACTTC.

This chain uses TRBV4-1 with TRBJ2-7; weak D call: TRBD1 (5 bases). CDR1 MGHRA and CDR2 YSYEKL come from the germline V gene. This CDR3 spans 14 amino acids. V lost 2 bases, J lost 2 bases, and 10 bases lay in between. CDR3 protein: CASSQLDSAYEQYF. In DNA, the CDR3 is TGCGCCAGCAGCCAACTAGACAGTGCCTACGAGCAGTACTTC.

V usage is TRBV4-1 and J usage is TRBJ2-5, with a weak D call TRBD1 (5 bases). This CDR3 spans 13 amino acids. Germline CDR1 and CDR2: MGHRA and YSYEKL. The V end lost 1 base, the J end lost 5 bases, and 8 bases lay between the germline ends. CDR3 sequence reads: CASSQGTWETQYF. The CDR3 DNA reads TGCGCCAGCAGCCAAGGGACATGGGAGACCCAGTACTTC.

This chain uses TRBV5-6 with TRBJ2-1, with D possibly matching TRBD2 (6 bases). The ends were cut back, 3 bases at V and 6 bases at J, with 13 bases in the middle. CDR1 is SGHDT, CDR2 YYEEEE, per germline. The CDR3 loop spans 14 amino acids. CDR3 bases: TGTGCCAGCAGCTCCGGGACTGTACTCAATGAGCAGTTCTTC. Its translation: CASSSGTVLNEQFF. The whole variable domain, filled in from reference TRBV5-6 and TRBJ2-1, reads DAGVTQSPTHLIKTRGQQVTLRCSPKSGHDTVSWYQQALGQGPQFIFQYYEEEERQRGNFPDRFSGHQFPNYSSELNVNALLLGDSALYLCASSSGTVLNEQFFGPGTRLTVL.

The CDR3 sequence is CASTPYGGNTGELFF. The CDR3 DNA follows: TGTGCCAGCACACCTTACGGGGGGAACACCGGGGAGCTGTTTTTT. V is TRBV6-4 and J is TRBJ2-2, with D perhaps TRBD2 (6 bases). Looked up from germline, CDR1 is MRHNA and CDR2 is SNTAGT. CDR3 length: 15 residues. V lost 7 bases and J 1 base, leaving 13 bases between the germline ends.

J is TRBJ2-1 and V is TRBV15; D gene uncertain. The V gene's germline CDR1 is LNHNV and CDR2 YYDKDF (reference sequence). The length of the CDR3 is 15 residues. V was cut by 5 bases and J by 2 bases, with 13 bases left in between. CDR3 sequence reads: CATSLIAETYNEQFF. The CDR3 DNA reads TGTGCCACCAGCCTGATCGCGGAGACCTACAATGAGCAGTTCTTC.

The chain links TRBV5-1 to TRBJ2-1, with D uncertain. Germline V gene data show CDR1 as SGHRS and CDR2 as YFSETQ. V lost 0 bases to trimming and J lost 5 bases, with 6 bases between them. The CDR3 is made up of 13 amino acids. The CDR3 sequence: CASSLAVDNEQFF. CDR3 DNA: TGCGCCAGCAGCTTGGCCGTCGACAATGAGCAGTTCTTC.